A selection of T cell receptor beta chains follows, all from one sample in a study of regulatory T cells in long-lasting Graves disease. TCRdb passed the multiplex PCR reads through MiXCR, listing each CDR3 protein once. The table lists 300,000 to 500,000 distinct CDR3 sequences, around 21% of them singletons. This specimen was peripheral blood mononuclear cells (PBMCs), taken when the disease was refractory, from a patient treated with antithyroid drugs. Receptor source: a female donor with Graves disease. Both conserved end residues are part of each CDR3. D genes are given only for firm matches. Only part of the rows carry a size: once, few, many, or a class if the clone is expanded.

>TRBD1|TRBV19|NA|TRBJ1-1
CASSTTIQGATEAFF
TGTGCCAGTAGCACAACGATTCAGGGGGCAACTGAAGCTTTCTTT
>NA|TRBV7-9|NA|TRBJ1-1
CASKPGPNTEAFF
TGTGCCAGCAAGCCGGGACCGAACACTGAAGCTTTCTTT
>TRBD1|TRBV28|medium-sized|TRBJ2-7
CASSSDRGLFYEQYF
TGTGCCAGCAGTTCCGACAGGGGGCTATTCTACGAGCAGTACTTC
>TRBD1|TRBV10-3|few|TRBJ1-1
CAIRMRTGAEAFF
TGTGCCATCAGGATGCGGACAGGGGCTGAAGCTTTCTTT
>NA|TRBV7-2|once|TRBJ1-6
CASSQDGGNSPLHF
TGCGCCAGCAGCCAAGACGGAGGTAATTCACCCCTCCACTTT
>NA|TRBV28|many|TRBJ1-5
CASSLTMDGMGAQHF
TGTGCCAGCAGTTTAACCATGGACGGTATGGGGGCCCAGCATTTT
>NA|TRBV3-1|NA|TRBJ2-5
CASSQVMTAQETQYF
TGTGCCAGCAGCCAAGTGATGACAGCCCAAGAGACCCAGTACTTC
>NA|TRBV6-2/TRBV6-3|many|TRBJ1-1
CASSTPRAPNTEAFF
TGTGCCAGCAGTACCCCGCGGGCCCCGAACACTGAAGCTTTCTTT
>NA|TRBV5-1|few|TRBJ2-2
CASSLRTGDAGELFF
TGCGCCAGCAGCTTACGGACGGGCGACGCCGGGGAGCTGTTTTTT
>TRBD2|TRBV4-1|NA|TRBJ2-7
CASSPHSSTSGNAYEQYF
TGCGCCAGCAGCCCGCACTCCTCTACTAGCGGGAATGCCTACGAGCAGTACTTC
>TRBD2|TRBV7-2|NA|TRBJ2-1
CASSLNAGAYNEQFF
TGTGCCAGCAGCTTAAACGCGGGAGCCTACAATGAGCAGTTCTTC
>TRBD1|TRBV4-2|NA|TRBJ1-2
CASSQDLSGGGYTF
TGTGCCAGCAGCCAAGATCTCTCAGGGGGTGGCTACACCTTC
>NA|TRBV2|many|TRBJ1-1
CASRILQNTEAFF
TGTGCCAGCAGGATTCTGCAGAACACTGAAGCTTTCTTT
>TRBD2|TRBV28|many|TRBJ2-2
CASSFGLAGNTGELFF
TGTGCCAGCAGTTTCGGACTAGCGGGAAACACCGGGGAGCTGTTTTTT
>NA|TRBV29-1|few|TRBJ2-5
CSVVRDTQPETQYF
TGCAGCGTCGTCCGGGACACCCAACCGGAGACCCAGTACTTC
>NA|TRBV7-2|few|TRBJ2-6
CASSLAGRRSGANVLTF
TGTGCCAGCAGCTTAGCTGGGAGACGCTCTGGGGCCAACGTCCTGACTTTC
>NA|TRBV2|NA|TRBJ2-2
CASNVPTRLNTGELFF
TGTGCCAGCAACGTCCCGACTAGGTTGAACACCGGGGAGCTGTTTTTT
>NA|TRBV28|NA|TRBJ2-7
CASSPWLQGYEQYF
TGTGCCAGCAGTCCCTGGTTACAGGGCTACGAGCAGTACTTC
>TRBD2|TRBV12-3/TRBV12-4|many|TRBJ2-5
CASSLLGSGSETQYF
TGTGCCAGCAGTTTACTTGGTAGCGGGAGCGAGACCCAGTACTTC
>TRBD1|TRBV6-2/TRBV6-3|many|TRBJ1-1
CASSDRTGGTEAFF
TGTGCCAGCAGTGATCGGACAGGGGGCACTGAAGCTTTCTTT
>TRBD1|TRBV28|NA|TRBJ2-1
CASSPPRGRGEQFF
TGTGCCAGCAGCCCCCCGAGGGGGCGCGGTGAGCAGTTCTTC
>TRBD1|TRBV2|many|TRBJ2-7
CASSGDRDGEQYF
TGTGCCAGCAGTGGGGACAGGGATGGAGAGCAGTACTTC
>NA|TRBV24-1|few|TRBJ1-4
CATSPAHTGVDGEKLFF
TGTGCCACCAGTCCAGCTCATACCGGAGTTGATGGAGAAAAACTGTTTTTT
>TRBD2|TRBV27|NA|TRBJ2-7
CASSLRGGYDSYEQYF
TGTGCCAGCAGTTTACGCGGGGGGTACGACTCCTACGAGCAGTACTTC
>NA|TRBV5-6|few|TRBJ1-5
CASSFADGGVNQPQHF
TGTGCCAGCAGCTTCGCTGACGGCGGAGTTAATCAGCCCCAGCATTTT
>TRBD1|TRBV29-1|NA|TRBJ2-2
CSVEDRGVEANTGELFF
TGCAGCGTTGAGGACAGGGGGGTTGAGGCTAACACCGGGGAGCTGTTTTTT
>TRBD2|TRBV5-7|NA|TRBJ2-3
CASSCASGRRLATDTQYF
TGTGCCAGCAGCTGTGCCAGCGGGAGGAGACTTGCCACAGATACGCAGTATTTT
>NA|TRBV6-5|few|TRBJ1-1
CASSYPLRGSNTEAFF
TGTGCCAGCAGTTACCCACTCAGAGGTTCGAACACTGAAGCTTTCTTT
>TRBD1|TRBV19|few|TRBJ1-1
CASSITGGNTEAFF
TGTGCCAGTAGTATAACAGGGGGGAACACTGAAGCTTTCTTT
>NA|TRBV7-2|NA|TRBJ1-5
CASSATPAPRQPQHF
TGTGCCAGCAGCGCTACCCCGGCCCCGAGGCAGCCCCAGCATTTT
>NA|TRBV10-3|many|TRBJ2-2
CAISESGGGPNTGELFF
TGTGCCATCAGTGAGTCGGGGGGAGGACCGAACACCGGGGAGCTGTTTTTT
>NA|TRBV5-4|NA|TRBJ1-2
CASSLQGSYGYTF
TGTGCCAGCAGCTTGCAGGGGAGCTATGGCTACACCTTC
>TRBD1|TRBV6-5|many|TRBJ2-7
CASSYGDRGNHEQYF
TGTGCCAGCAGTTACGGGGACAGGGGAAATCACGAGCAGTACTTC
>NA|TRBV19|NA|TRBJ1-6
CASSADRTYNSPLHF
TGTGCCAGTAGCGCGGACAGAACCTATAATTCACCCCTCCACTTT
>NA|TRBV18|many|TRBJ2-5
CASRTAGLETQYF
TGTGCCAGCCGGACGGCGGGGTTAGAGACCCAGTACTTC
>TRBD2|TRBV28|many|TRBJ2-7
CASSSIGGLVSYEQYF
TGTGCCAGCAGTTCTATTGGGGGACTAGTGTCGTACGAGCAGTACTTC
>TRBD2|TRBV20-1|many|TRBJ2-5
CSATLAGVFETQYF
TGCAGTGCTACATTAGCGGGAGTCTTTGAGACCCAGTACTTC
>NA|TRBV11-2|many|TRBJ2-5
CASSWPGEGEMETQYF
TGTGCCAGCAGCTGGCCGGGAGAAGGAGAAATGGAGACCCAGTACTTC
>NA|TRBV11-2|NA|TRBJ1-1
CASSLGGWWSTEAFF
TGTGCCAGCAGCTTAGGGGGTTGGTGGAGCACTGAAGCTTTCTTT
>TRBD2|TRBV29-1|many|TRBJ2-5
CSVEDLGLAGDSQETQYF
TGCAGCGTTGAAGACCTCGGACTAGCGGGAGATAGCCAAGAGACCCAGTACTTC
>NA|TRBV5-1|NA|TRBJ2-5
CASSSSAGWRETQYF
TGCGCCAGCAGCTCGTCGGCGGGGTGGAGAGAGACCCAGTACTTC
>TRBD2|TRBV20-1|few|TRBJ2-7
CSALAGGGYEQYF
TGCAGTGCTCTCGCGGGGGGGGGGTACGAGCAGTACTTC
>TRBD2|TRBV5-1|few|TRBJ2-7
CASSPGGTSGRRYEQYF
TGCGCCAGCAGCCCCGGGGGGACTAGCGGGAGACGCTACGAGCAGTACTTC
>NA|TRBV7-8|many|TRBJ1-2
CASSPLQEFDYGYTF
TGTGCCAGCAGCCCTCTCCAGGAATTCGACTATGGCTACACCTTC
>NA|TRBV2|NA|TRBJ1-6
CASSDGWAGNSPLHF
TGTGCCAGCAGTGACGGATGGGCAGGGAATTCACCCCTCCACTTT